Each of the 20 T cell receptor beta chains below was sequenced from the same sample in a study of T-cell memory formation after mild COVID-19. TCRdb ran MiXCR on the 5' RACE reads and lists one entry per CDR3 protein. The sample gives over 300,000 distinct CDR3 sequences, about 20% of which show up once; around 20% is in the top ten. Source material: PBMCs or a T cell subset sorted from them (not recorded which). The source is a man younger than 35 who had mild COVID-19 (a few samples of this study predate the infection). Cell type and time point are not known.

The chain carries TRBV7-9 and TRBJ1-1; D call uncertain. Trimming stripped 6 bases from V and 4 bases from J, with 12 bases between. Per the germline V gene, CDR1 is SEHNR and CDR2 is FQNEAQ (reference sequence). The CDR3 extends over 13 amino acids. Written as DNA, the CDR3 is TGTGCCAGCAGACCTATAATGAGCACTGAAGCTTTCTTT. Encoded protein: CASRPIMSTEAFF.

The V call is TRBV5-5, the J call TRBJ2-3; D perhaps matches TRBD2 (7 bases). The CDR3 contains 14 residues. The germline CDR1 and CDR2 sequences are SGHKS and YYEKEE (reference sequence). Trimming took 0 bases from V and 11 from J, leaving 16 bases between them. The CDR3 spells CASSLAGGRFVQYF. CDR3 in DNA: TGTGCCAGCAGCTTGGCCGGGGGGCGGTTTGTGCAGTATTTT.

In its sample, this clonotype was seen a few times. V gene TRBV5-6 combines with J gene TRBJ1-6; possibly TRBD1 for D (5 bases). Trimming took 0 bases from V and 13 from J, leaving 17 bases between them. The CDR3 covers 15 residues. Germline lookup yields CDR1 SGHDT and CDR2 YYEEEE. In DNA form, the CDR3 reads TGTGCCAGCAGCTTGGCATCAGGGTCCGGAGTCCCCCTCCACTTT. Amino acids: CASSLASGSGVPLHF.

This clonotype was picked up a small number of times. The chain uses TRBV5-8 and TRBJ2-1; perhaps TRBD2 as D (5 bases). The CDR3 is 15 amino acids. Germline CDR1 is SGHTS and CDR2 is YDEGEE. V was pared by 4 bases and J by 2 bases, with 13 bases between. CDR3 bases: TGTGCCAGCAGCGTAATGAGGGCTGCCTACAATGAGCAGTTCTTC. This gives the protein CASSVMRAAYNEQFF. Full variable domain (missing parts from reference TRBV5-8 and TRBJ2-1): EAGVTQSPTHLIKTRGQQATLRCSPISGHTSVYWYQQALGLGLQFLLWYDEGEERNRGNFPPRFSGRQFPNYSSELNVNALELEDSALYLCASSVMRAAYNEQFFGPGTRLTVL.

This clonotype appeared a few times. Here the CDR3 DNA reads TGTGCCAGCAGCCTAGGAGGGACGGATACTAACTATGGCTACACCTTC. Its translation: CASSLGGTDTNYGYTF. The chain is built from TRBV7-9 and TRBJ1-2, with TRBD1 as a possible D gene (5 bases). The CDR3 runs to 16 residues. V shed 5 bases and J shed 0 bases, with 16 bases lying between them. In germline, CDR1 is SEHNR, CDR2 FQNEAQ (reference sequence).

This clonotype was detected a few times. The V call is TRBV7-9, the J call TRBJ2-5; 10 nucleotides align to TRBD2. The CDR3 runs to 18 residues. The trim removed 7 bases at V and 4 bases at J, leaving 18 bases unmatched. CDR1 and CDR2 from the germline V gene are SEHNR and FQNEAQ (reference sequence). The CDR3 spells CASTSDLLAGPGLETQYF. The CDR3 DNA reads TGTGCCAGCACCTCCGACCTACTAGCGGGGCCGGGGCTAGAGACCCAGTACTTC.

The chain recombines TRBV5-1 with TRBJ1-3, with D tentatively TRBD1 (6 bases). V lost 4 bases and J lost 3, with 20 bases in between. The CDR3 is 17 amino acids. Per germline, CDR1 SGHRS and CDR2 YFSETQ. The CDR3 sequence is CASSARIMGGRGNTIYF. The CDR3 DNA sequence: TGCGCCAGCAGCGCGCGTATTATGGGGGGCCGTGGAAACACCATATATTTT.

This clonotype came up a few times. The gene calls are TRBV11-2 and TRBJ1-2, with no clear D. The CDR3 totals 12 residues. Germline CDR1 is SGHAT and CDR2 is FQNNGV. The V end lost 5 bases, the J end lost 6 bases, and 10 bases lay between the germline ends. The CDR3 region has the DNA TGTGCCAGCAGCCAGCGTGGGGATGGCTACACCTTC. This sequence encodes CASSQRGDGYTF.

The chain carries TRBV11-2 and TRBJ2-1; tentative D call: TRBD1 (6 bases). V lost 4 bases, J lost 5 bases, and 24 bases lay in between. Per the germline V gene, CDR1 is SGHAT and CDR2 is FQNNGV. The CDR3 spans 18 residues. DNA for the CDR3: TGTGCCAGCAGCTCCCGCGTGGGTTCGGCAGGGGACAACAATGAGCAGTTCTTC. It encodes CASSSRVGSAGDNNEQFF.

The chain recombines TRBV6-5 with TRBJ2-2, with TRBD2 matching over 12 bases. The V gene end was trimmed by 6 bases and the J gene end by 6 bases; junction bases not matched to a gene: 11. The CDR3 runs to 17 residues. Germline values: CDR1 MNHEY, CDR2 SVGAGI. CDR3: CASRSHASGGAAGELFF. Here the CDR3 DNA reads TGTGCCAGCAGATCCCATGCTAGCGGGGGGGCCGCCGGGGAGCTGTTTTTT.

The sample holds a few counts of this clonotype. The rearrangement links TRBV7-2 to TRBJ1-2; D not resolved. V lost 0 bases and J lost 0, with 8 bases in between. Germline V gene lookup returns CDR1 SGHTA and CDR2 FQGNSA. CDR3 length: 15 amino acids. The CDR3 DNA follows: TGTGCCAGCAGCTTAGCGGCAGTAGCTAACTATGGCTACACCTTC. Encoded protein: CASSLAAVANYGYTF.

This clonotype was seen ten or more times. The genes are TRBV12-3 or TRBV12-4 and TRBJ2-7; 7 positions agree with TRBD1. V lost 4 bases and J lost 2; bases outside the gene matches: 2. The CDR3 covers 13 residues. The CDR3 sequence: CASSSGTAYEQYV. Written as DNA, the CDR3 is TGTGCCAGCAGTTCCGGGACAGCCTACGAGCAGTACGTC.

This chain connects TRBV7-9 to TRBJ2-3; D is possibly TRBD1 (6 bases). The CDR3 runs to 15 residues. V was cut by 7 bases and J by 1 base, with 15 bases left in between. The germline gives CDR1 SEHNR, CDR2 FQNEAQ (reference sequence). CDR3: CASTRQAEGTDTQYF. The CDR3 DNA reads as TGTGCCAGCACCCGACAGGCGGAGGGCACAGATACGCAGTATTTT.

CDR3 in DNA: TGCGCCAGCAGCTCCAGACTAGCGGGGGGTTACAATGAGCAGTTCTTC. It yields the protein CASSSRLAGGYNEQFF. The chain links TRBV5-1 to TRBJ2-1; the match to TRBD2 covers 13 bases. This CDR3 is built from 16 residues. Germline CDR1 and CDR2: SGHRS and YFSETQ. V lost 3 bases and J lost 4; bases outside the gene matches: 4.

Here the CDR3 reads CASSLSMGGYTF. In DNA form, the CDR3 reads TGTGCCAGCAGCTTAAGTATGGGCGGCTACACCTTC. The rearrangement uses TRBV7-2 and TRBJ1-2; D remains unclear. The V end lost 2 bases, the J end lost 8 bases, and 9 bases lay between the germline ends. The CDR3 runs 12 residues. CDR1 and CDR2 from the germline V gene are SGHTA and FQGNSA.

This chain connects TRBV7-3 to TRBJ2-3, with 8 bases identical to TRBD2. Germline V lookup: CDR1 SGHTA, CDR2 FQGTGA. J gave up 2 bases and V 0 bases, and 4 bases lay outside the gene matches. This CDR3 comprises 16 residues. Written as DNA, the CDR3 is TGTGCCAGCAGCTTAACCTCTAGCGGGCCCACAGATACGCAGTATTTT. It yields the protein CASSLTSSGPTDTQYF.

The J gene is TRBJ2-7, the V gene TRBV4-2, with unresolved D. V lost 0 bases, J lost 11 bases, and 11 bases lay in between. The CDR3 runs to 12 residues. CDR1 and CDR2 from the germline V gene are LGHNA and YNFKEQ. The DNA for the CDR3 is TGTGCCAGCAGCCAAGATGCGTGGGAAAAGTACTTC. Encoded protein: CASSQDAWEKYF.

This sequence joins TRBV2 and TRBJ1-2; unclear D gene. Germline CDR1 reads SNHLY; CDR2 reads FYNNEI. The CDR3 has 15 residues. Trimming took 2 bases from V and 4 from J, leaving 14 bases between them. The CDR3, as DNA: TGTGCCAGCAGTGAAAGTCCCGCCTGGGGCTATGGCTACACCTTC. This sequence encodes CASSESPAWGYGYTF.

The rearrangement links TRBV29-1 to TRBJ2-5; D is tentatively TRBD1 or TRBD2 (6 bases each). Trimming removed 6 bases from V and 4 bases from J, with 24 bases in between. The length of the CDR3 is 16 residues. The germline CDR1 and CDR2 sequences are SQVTM and ANQGSEA. The CDR3 nucleotides are TGCAGCGTCTCCAAGTGGCTGGGGGCCGGGGGAGAGACCCAGTACTTC. Its translation is CSVSKWLGAGGETQYF.

In its sample, this clonotype was seen many times. The chain combines TRBV6-6 with TRBJ2-5; the D is unclear. V was pared by 5 bases and J by 7 bases, with 14 bases between. The CDR3 is 13 residues long. From germline, CDR1 is MNHNY and CDR2 SVGAGI (reference sequence). The CDR3 sequence: CASSKSHEGTQYF. The CDR3 region has the DNA TGTGCCAGCAGTAAAAGCCACGAAGGGACCCAGTACTTC.